This note documents a single T cell receptor (beta chain) sequence. Antigen specificity is unknown. The data were taken from a study of CD8 T cells in ankylosing spondylitis. Whole-study results and caveats: Disease-linked clones bore a CD8+ phenotype and were relatively rare in peripheral blood. Ankylosing spondylitis blood appeared to be characterized by a TCR beta motif of roughly eight highly homologous variants. Clones tied to disease were said to be significantly enriched in matched ankylosing spondylitis synovial fluid. Several of the motif variants were reported before in synovial fluid and blood from reactive arthritis.

Quantitative barcoded 5'-RACE was used to prepare TCR beta libraries. TCRdb re-called the 5' RACE reads with MiXCR, one entry per CDR3 protein. The sample has about 330,000 distinct CDR3 sequences, 7% to 9% seen once. In germline, CDR1 is SQVTM, CDR2 ANQGSEA. There are 13 residues in the CDR3. The V end lost 2 bases, the J end lost 4 bases, and 11 bases lay between the germline ends. The chain employs TRBV29-1 and TRBJ2-5; TRBD2 might be the D (7 bases). Sequencing was performed on blood, either unsorted or a sorted T cell fraction (not recorded which). This clonotype was sampled from a male donor with ankylosing spondylitis. CDR3 bases: TGCAGCGTTGAAAAGGGGGGGCGAGAGACCCAGTACTTC. This encodes CSVEKGGRETQYF.